This T cell receptor beta chain was observed in a study of a mutant IDH1 vaccine in newly diagnosed glioma (dated by TCRdb to the early 2020s). Concerning the study at large: Across visits V03 through V10, patients got a total of eight vaccinations, given in weeks 1, 3, 5, 7, 11, 15, 19 and 23. Vaccination was initiated 4-6 weeks after radiotherapy alone, or concurrently with temozolomide cycles in the chemotherapy-containing groups. The 30 to 40 treated patients were approximately 60% male and around 40% female, with a mean age of around 40 years. Before enrollment, most patients had been given radiochemotherapy with temozolomide as standard therapy, while the rest had received either radiotherapy alone or temozolomide alone. Peripheral blood was drawn at six visits: V03 (baseline), V05, V07, V10, V12 and V13. For exploratory analyses, about 25 treated patients had longitudinal TCRB deep sequencing done wherever samples were available. What the study reported, not specific to this receptor: The authors noted that analyses of patient blood samples could not be reproduced because of sample limitations. Pseudoprogression seemed to be unrelated to changes in the top peripheral T cell clonotypes found by TCRB sequencing. PBMC samples for TCRB deep sequencing were selected based on availability. Immune responses induced by the vaccine were seen in roughly 95% of patients across multiple MHC alleles.

Receptor libraries were prepared by the immunoSEQ multiplex PCR assay. The hsTCRB Kit was used according to the manufacturer's protocol to amplify rearranged TCR beta chain sequences. TCRB libraries were sequenced on an Illumina MiSeq. Per the authors' processing: The proprietary platform of the kit vendor was used for demultiplexing, trimming and gene mapping. Imported from immuneACCESS, the table was reduced by TCRdb to in-frame sequences with V and J called. These copies leave out some clones; in studies compared against another copy, an unresolved V gene accounts for under half, and the cause of the remainder is not known. V and J calls and clone size follow that table, whereas D and trimming were derived from the DNA. For this sample there are 100,000 to 150,000 clones; roughly 77% appear just once. The ten largest clones take up 4.5% to 7% of the sample. The label giving this sample's time point can be read as: week 11, during vaccination. A 20-mer mutant IDH1 peptide at 300 micrograms in Montanide made up each vaccine dose, which was injected subcutaneously together with topical imiquimod. All donors had newly diagnosed IDH1-mutant astrocytomas of WHO grade 3 or 4 that showed loss of nuclear ATRX. The samples were drawn from NOA16, a multicentre, single-arm, open-label phase I trial in Germany that tested a mutant IDH1 peptide vaccine in humans for the first time. The DNeasy Blood and Tissue Kit was used to extract genomic DNA from EDTA blood for TCRB sequencing.

This clone was picked up a small number of times. The clone's antigen remains unknown. Per-nucleotide qualities are absent, and no much larger clonotype sits a single base away. The CDR3 runs 12 residues from the cysteine to the phenylalanine. Only the CDR3 DNA is retained, 36 bases long and in frame from the first base. CDR1 is given as SGHNT and CDR2 as YENEEA, both from the germline V gene. Trimming removed 3 bases from V and 7 bases from J, leaving 9 bases between the germline ends. The V and J genes are TRBV11-3 and TRBJ1-1; TRBD1 could be the D gene, as 5 bases match. Sequences were derived from PBMCs, sampled from a glioma patient whose treatment included an IDH1 peptide vaccine. The source is a man in his forties with glioma. The nucleotides are TGTGCCAGCAGCTTTGGGGGTGATGAAGCTTTCTTT. Translated, it gives CASSFGGDEAFF.